Sequencing of this T cell receptor (beta chain) was carried out in a study of cytomegalovirus exposure and HLA in healthy donors. Vbeta (60) and Jbeta (13) primers were used in the PCR. Method: immunoSEQ multiplex PCR; TCRdb's copy keeps in-frame clones and lacks some. The sample has about 150,000 clones, more than 75% seen once. This TCR came from a man in his thirties or forties in good health and CMV-seropositive. The specimen sequenced was PBMCs.

DNA for the CDR3: TGCAGCGTTGAAGTTCATCGGGAATCATATGGCTACACCTTC. The encoded protein is CSVEVHRESYGYTF. The rearrangement joins TRBV29-1 to TRBJ1-2; unclear D gene. Between the trimmed V and J ends, which lost 1 base and 5 bases, there was a span of 14 bases. There are 14 residues in the CDR3. Germline loops: CDR1 SQVTM, CDR2 ANQGSEA.